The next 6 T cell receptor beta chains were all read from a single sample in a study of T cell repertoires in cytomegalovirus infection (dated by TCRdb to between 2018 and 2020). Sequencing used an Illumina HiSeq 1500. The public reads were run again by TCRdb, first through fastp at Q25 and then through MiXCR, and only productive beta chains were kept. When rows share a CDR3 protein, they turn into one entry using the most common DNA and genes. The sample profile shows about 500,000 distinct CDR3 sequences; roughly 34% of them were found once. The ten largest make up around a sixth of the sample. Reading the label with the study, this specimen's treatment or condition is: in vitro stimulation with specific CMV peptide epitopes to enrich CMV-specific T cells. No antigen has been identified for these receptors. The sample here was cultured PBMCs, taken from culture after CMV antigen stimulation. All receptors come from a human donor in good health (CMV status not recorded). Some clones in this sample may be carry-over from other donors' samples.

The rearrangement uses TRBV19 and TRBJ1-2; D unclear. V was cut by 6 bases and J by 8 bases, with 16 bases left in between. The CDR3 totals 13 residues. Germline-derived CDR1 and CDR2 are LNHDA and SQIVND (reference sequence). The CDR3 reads CASRDRGAGGYTF. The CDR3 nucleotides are TGTGCCAGTAGAGATAGAGGAGCGGGCGGCTACACCTTC. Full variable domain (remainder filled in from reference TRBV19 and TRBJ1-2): DGGITQSPKYLFRKEGQNVTLSCEQNLNHDAMYWYRQDPGQGLRLIYYSQIVNDFQKGDIAEGYSVSREKKESFPLTVTSAQKNPTAFYLCASRDRGAGGYTFGSGTRLTVV.

This CDR3 reads CASSSGRNQPQHF. In nucleotides, the CDR3 is TGTGCCAGCAGCTCAGGCAGGAATCAGCCCCAGCATTTT. This sequence joins TRBV11-2 and TRBJ1-5; no reliable D call. Germline-derived CDR1 and CDR2 are SGHAT and FQNNGV. The CDR3 extends over 13 amino acids. The V gene lost 4 bases and the J gene lost 4 bases, with 8 bases spanning the gap.

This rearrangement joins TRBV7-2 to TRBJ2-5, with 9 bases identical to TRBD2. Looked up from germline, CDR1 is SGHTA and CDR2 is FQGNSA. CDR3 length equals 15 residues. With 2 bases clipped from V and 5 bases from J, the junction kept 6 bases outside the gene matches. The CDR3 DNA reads TGTGCCAGCAGCTTACCAGCGGGAGGTAGCGAGACCCAGTACTTC. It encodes CASSLPAGGSETQYF.

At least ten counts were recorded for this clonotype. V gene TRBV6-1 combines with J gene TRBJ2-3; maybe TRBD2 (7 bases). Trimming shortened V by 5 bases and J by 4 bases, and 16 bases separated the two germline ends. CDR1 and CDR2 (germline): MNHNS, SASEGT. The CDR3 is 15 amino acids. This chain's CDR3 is CASSSAGAGADTQYF. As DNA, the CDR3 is TGTGCCAGCAGTTCGGCGGGGGCAGGGGCAGATACGCAGTATTTT.

The CDR3 protein is CASSLGMTNQPQHF. CDR3 DNA sequence: TGTGCCAGCAGCTTAGGGATGACCAATCAGCCCCAGCATTTT. The chain employs TRBV11-2 and TRBJ1-5; D is undetermined. Germline lookup yields CDR1 SGHAT and CDR2 FQNNGV. Trimming cost V 1 base and J 3 bases, with 7 bases left between them. The CDR3 length is 14 residues.

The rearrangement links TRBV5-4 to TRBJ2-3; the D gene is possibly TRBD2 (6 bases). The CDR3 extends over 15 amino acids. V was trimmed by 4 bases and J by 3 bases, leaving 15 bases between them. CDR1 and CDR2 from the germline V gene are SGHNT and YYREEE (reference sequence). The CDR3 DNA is TGTGCCAGCAGCCTCCCGACGGGAGCGACAGATACGCAGTATTTT. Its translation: CASSLPTGATDTQYF.